A selection of T cell receptor beta chains follows, all from one sample in a study of T cell responses to AZD1222 COVID-19 vaccine. The assay was immunoSEQ multiplex PCR, and TCRdb's table has in-frame clones only and misses some. The sample has 90,000 to 100,000 clones, 84% seen once. The sample consisted of peripheral blood, taken 28 days after the second AZD1222 dose. These TCRs come from an adult who received the AZD1222 COVID-19 vaccine. CDR3s leave out the opening cysteine and the closing phenylalanine or tryptophan. Where a row states a size, it is once, few, many or the class of an expanded clone; other rows omit it.

v_gene	j_gene	abundance	CDR3aa
TRBV3-1/TRBV3-2	TRBJ1-1	NA	ASSQSSSPGDTEAF
TRBV7-7	TRBJ2-2	NA	ASSPHRQGTTGELF
TRBV19	TRBJ2-2	NA	ASSISGTGTNTGELF
TRBV27	TRBJ1-6	NA	ASSLRQGYSPLH
TRBV5-1	TRBJ2-1	NA	ASRSGTASYNEQF
TRBV7-9	TRBJ2-7	many	ASSLPSSYEQY
TRBV5-1	TRBJ2-3	NA	ASSSLERRVDTQY
TRBV15	TRBJ2-4	once	ATSDDWHPLAKNIQY
TRBV5-1	TRBJ2-3	NA	ASSLGPSREIDTQY
TRBV2	TRBJ2-3	NA	ASRPGGVSTDTQY
TRBV12-3/TRBV12-4	TRBJ2-7	NA	ASRIAAAYEQY
TRBV6-5	TRBJ1-2	NA	ASSYGGTGPYGYT
TRBV7-2	TRBJ2-3	NA	ASSSLEREVDTQY